The sequence of this T cell receptor (beta chain) was determined in a study of cytomegalovirus exposure and HLA in healthy donors. The junction had 3 bases not matched to a gene; V was cut back by 6 bases and J by 2 bases. Germline-derived CDR1 and CDR2 are SNHLY and FYNNEI. This CDR3 spans 17 amino acids. Primers included in the PCR were 60 Vbeta and 13 Jbeta primers. The data were produced by immunoSEQ multiplex PCR, yet TCRdb's version contains in-frame clones alone and is incomplete. The table includes approximately 200,000 clones, under 80% detected once. The specimen was PBMCs. This rearrangement joins TRBV2 to TRBJ2-6, with TRBD2 matching over 14 bases. The sequence was obtained from a girl aged 2-15 years in good health and CMV-seronegative. CDR3 nucleotide sequence: TGTGCCAGCAGCAGACTAGCGGGAGGGCCTGGGGCCAACGTCCTGACTTTC. Its protein product is CASSRLAGGPGANVLTF. Supplemented by reference TRBV2 and TRBJ2-6, the full variable domain reads EPEVTQTPSHQVTQMGQEVILRCVPISNHLYFYWYRQILGQKVEFLVSFYNNEISEKSEIFDDQFSVERPDGSNFTLKIRSTKLEDSAMYFCASSRLAGGPGANVLTFGAGSRLTVL.